One and the same sample provided the 13 T cell receptor beta chains below, sequenced in a study of cytomegalovirus exposure and HLA in healthy donors. Use of 60 Vbeta and 13 Jbeta primers characterized the PCR. Assay used: immunoSEQ multiplex PCR; TCRdb lists only in-frame clones, some missing. The sample gives fewer than 350,000 clones, around nine tenths of which show up once; about 2% is in the top ten. Specimen: PBMCs. Receptors originate from a woman aged 18 to 35 in good health and CMV-seronegative.

The count of this clone is one. The V and J genes are TRBV6-5 and TRBJ2-3; D gene unclear. Between the trimmed V and J ends, which lost 0 bases and 4 bases, there was a span of 5 bases. CDR1 MNHEY and CDR2 SVGAGI come from the germline V gene. The CDR3 sequence is 13 residues long. CDR3 sequence: CASSYSVADTQYF. Here the CDR3 DNA reads TGTGCCAGCAGTTACTCCGTTGCAGATACGCAGTATTTT.

This chain connects TRBV7-6 to TRBJ1-6; 8 bases fit TRBD1. The CDR3 has 14 amino acids. V lost 5 bases to trimming and J lost 7 bases; unmatched junction nucleotides: 4. Germline loops: CDR1 SGHVS, CDR2 FNYEAQ. The CDR3: CASSTRQGNSPLHF. The CDR3 coding sequence is TGTGCCAGCAGCACCCGACAGGGGAATTCACCCCTCCACTTT. Full variable domain (missing parts from reference TRBV7-6 and TRBJ1-6): GAGVSQSPRYKVTKRGQDVALRCDPISGHVSLYWYRQALGQGPEFLTYFNYEAQQDKSGLPNDRFSAERPEGSISTLTIQRTEQRDSAMYRCASSTRQGNSPLHFGNGTRLTVT.

Only one count was recorded for this clone. V and J are TRBV7-2 and TRBJ2-7; 8 positions match TRBD1. The length of the CDR3 is 15 residues. Per the germline V gene, CDR1 is SGHTA and CDR2 is FQGNSA. The V segment lost 2 bases and the J segment 5 bases; nucleotides outside the gene matches: 8. The CDR3 sequence: CASSLLGQGFDEQYF. The CDR3 nucleotides are TGTGCCAGCAGCTTATTAGGACAGGGTTTCGACGAGCAGTACTTC. The full variable domain, with the rest looked up from reference TRBV7-2 and TRBJ2-7, is GAGVSQSPSNKVTEKGKDVELRCDPISGHTALYWYRQSLGQGLEFLIYFQGNSAPDKSGLPSDRFSAERTGGSVSTLTIQRTQQEDSAVYLCASSLLGQGFDEQYFGPGTRLTVT.

The J gene is TRBJ2-1, the V gene TRBV5-5; TRBD2 matches 13 bases. The CDR3 runs to 18 residues. Germline assignment: CDR1 SGHKS and CDR2 YYEKEE (reference sequence). The J segment lost 0 bases and the V segment lost 2 bases, leaving 5 bases of the junction unmatched. CDR3 sequence: CASSLLAGGASSYNEQFF. The DNA of the CDR3 is TGTGCCAGCAGCTTACTAGCGGGGGGGGCGAGCTCCTACAATGAGCAGTTCTTC.

The V and J genes are TRBV9 and TRBJ2-3, with TRBD2 matching 8 bases. The CDR3 runs 16 residues. With 3 bases clipped from V and 2 bases from J, the junction kept 8 bases outside the gene matches. The V gene's germline CDR1 is SGDLS and CDR2 YYNGEE. CDR3 in amino acids: CASSDYSGGPTDTQYF. DNA for the CDR3: TGTGCCAGCAGCGACTACTCGGGGGGGCCCACAGATACGCAGTATTTT.

The chain has TRBV29-1 and TRBJ1-2, with TRBD1 as a possible D gene (5 bases). CDR1 SQVTM and CDR2 ANQGSEA come from the germline V gene. CDR3 length: 12 amino acids. V was cut by 6 bases and J by 4 bases, with 12 bases left in between. The CDR3 loop is CSVVTGGYGYTF. The CDR3 DNA reads TGCAGCGTCGTTACCGGGGGCTATGGCTACACCTTC.

This rearrangement joins TRBV25-1 to TRBJ1-6; 8 nucleotides agree with TRBD1. The CDR3 has 17 residues. CDR1 is MGHDK and CDR2 is SYGVNS in the germline V gene. After removal of 4 bases from V and 5 bases from J, the junction contained 10 bases not matched to a gene. CDR3 nucleotides: TGTGCCAGCAGTGGACAGGGGCGGATGGGGGATAATTCACCCCTCCACTTT. It is translated as CASSGQGRMGDNSPLHF.

The J gene is TRBJ2-3, the V gene TRBV29-1; D might be TRBD1 (6 bases). V was pared by 1 base and J by 2 bases, with 13 bases between. The CDR3 runs to 15 residues. The germline gives CDR1 SQVTM, CDR2 ANQGSEA. CDR3: CSVEGQRGSTDTQYF. Here the CDR3 DNA reads TGCAGCGTTGAAGGGCAGAGGGGGTCCACAGATACGCAGTATTTT.

This clone has only a few counts. The rearrangement uses TRBV5-6 and TRBJ2-3; maybe TRBD2 (6 bases). This CDR3 spans 15 amino acids. Germline CDR1 reads SGHDT; CDR2 reads YYEEEE. The ends were cut back, 0 bases at V and 4 bases at J, with 12 bases in the middle. The CDR3 DNA is TGTGCCAGCAGCTTGGTGGAGCGGGTATCAGATACGCAGTATTTT. It is translated as CASSLVERVSDTQYF.

The count of this clone is one. V and J are TRBV27 and TRBJ2-5, with 8 bases lining up with TRBD2. Unmatched junction bases numbered 7, after V lost 0 bases and J lost 1 base. The V gene's germline CDR1 is MNHEY and CDR2 SMNVEV (reference sequence). CDR3 size: 17 residues. The CDR3 sequence: CASSLSGLAGSQETQYF. In DNA, the CDR3 is TGTGCCAGCAGTTTATCAGGGCTAGCGGGTTCCCAAGAGACCCAGTACTTC.

This clone came up a few times. The CDR3 DNA reads as TGTGCCAGCAGCTCCCACGACCAGGGAAGTAATCAGCCCCAGCATTTT. This encodes CASSSHDQGSNQPQHF. J is TRBJ1-5 and V is TRBV5-6; tentatively, D is TRBD1 (5 bases). Germline assignment: CDR1 SGHDT and CDR2 YYEEEE. The CDR3 is 16 amino acids. The V end was cut by 3 bases, the J end by 4 bases, with 17 bases between.

The gene calls are TRBV7-3 and TRBJ1-1, with D possibly being TRBD1 (6 bases). Between the trimmed V and J ends, which lost 0 bases and 3 bases, there was a span of 20 bases. CDR1 and CDR2 from the germline V gene are SGHTA and FQGTGA. The CDR3 has 18 residues. The CDR3 region is CASSLTPGGRASDTEAFF. In DNA form, the CDR3 reads TGTGCCAGCAGCTTAACTCCGGGGGGGCGGGCTTCGGACACTGAAGCTTTCTTT.

The rearrangement uses TRBV29-1 and TRBJ2-1; tentative D call: TRBD2 (5 bases). Germline V CDR1 and CDR2: SQVTM, ANQGSEA. With 7 bases removed from V and 7 bases from J, the gap between germline ends came to 23 bases. This CDR3 is built from 15 residues. The CDR3 DNA sequence: TGCAGCGCTAGCCGGGATCCCCCCCCACTGAATGAGCAGTTCTTC. Protein product: CSASRDPPPLNEQFF.